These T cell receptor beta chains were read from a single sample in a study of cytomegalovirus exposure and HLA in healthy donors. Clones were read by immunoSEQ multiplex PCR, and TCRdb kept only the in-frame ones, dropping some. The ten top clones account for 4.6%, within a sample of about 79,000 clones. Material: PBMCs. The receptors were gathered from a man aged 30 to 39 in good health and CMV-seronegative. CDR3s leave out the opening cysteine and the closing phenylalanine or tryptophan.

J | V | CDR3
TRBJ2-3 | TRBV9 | ASSVALSDTQY
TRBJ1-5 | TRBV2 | ASRLYSNQPQH
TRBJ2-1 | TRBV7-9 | ASSLFRLEYNEQF
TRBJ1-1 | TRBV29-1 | SVDPLGWGQNTEAF
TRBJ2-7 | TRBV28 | ASSLLGLSGDEQY
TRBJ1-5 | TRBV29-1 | SVADFSSNQPQH
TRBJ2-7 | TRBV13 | ASSSQRERYEQY
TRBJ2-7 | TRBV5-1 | ASSLRTGHAAEQY
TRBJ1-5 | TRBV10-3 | AISEPSWQPQH
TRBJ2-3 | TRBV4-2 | ASSQGTGTDTQY
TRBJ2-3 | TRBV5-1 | ASSSMTRLGGLY
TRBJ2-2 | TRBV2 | ASSRDRGELF
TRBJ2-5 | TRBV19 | ASSMWDSQETQY
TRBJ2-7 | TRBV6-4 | ASHSGRGYYEQY
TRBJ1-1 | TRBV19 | ASRRNTEAF
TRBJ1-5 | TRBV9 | ASSPGQRNQPQH
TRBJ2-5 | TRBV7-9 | ASSFFATADETQY
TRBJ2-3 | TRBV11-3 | ASSPGQGEDTQY
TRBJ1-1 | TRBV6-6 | ATGQGPSEAF
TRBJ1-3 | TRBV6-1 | ASEALGNTIY
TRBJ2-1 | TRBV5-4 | ASSLTLYGGNEQF
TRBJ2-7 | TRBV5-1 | ASSSLRGYEQY
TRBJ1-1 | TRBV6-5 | ASSYRGAEAF
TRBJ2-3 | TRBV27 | ASSFTAPLADTQY
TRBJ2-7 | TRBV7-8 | ASSSSPYLHEQY
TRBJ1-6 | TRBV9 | ASSVGRDNSPLH
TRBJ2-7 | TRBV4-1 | ASSPGLGEGYEQY
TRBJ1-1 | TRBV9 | ASSVDPLGTEAF
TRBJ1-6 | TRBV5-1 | ASSLGQGTYNSPLH
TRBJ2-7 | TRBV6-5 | ASTKAGTGVGEQY
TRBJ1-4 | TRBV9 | AAERVATNEKLF
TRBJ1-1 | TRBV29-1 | SVSTGGNTEAF
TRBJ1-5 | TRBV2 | ASSTRGFSNQPQH
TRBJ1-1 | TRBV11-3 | ASSLIPGGLNTEAF
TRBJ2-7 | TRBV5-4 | ASSPPGTGELEQY
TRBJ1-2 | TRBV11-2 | ASSPGQGYGYT
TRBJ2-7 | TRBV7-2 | ASSLVRGDWEQY
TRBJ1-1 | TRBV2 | ASSEARSYTEAF
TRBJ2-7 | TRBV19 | ASSMDRSSYEQY
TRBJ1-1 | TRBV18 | ASSPRMAGGVGAEAF